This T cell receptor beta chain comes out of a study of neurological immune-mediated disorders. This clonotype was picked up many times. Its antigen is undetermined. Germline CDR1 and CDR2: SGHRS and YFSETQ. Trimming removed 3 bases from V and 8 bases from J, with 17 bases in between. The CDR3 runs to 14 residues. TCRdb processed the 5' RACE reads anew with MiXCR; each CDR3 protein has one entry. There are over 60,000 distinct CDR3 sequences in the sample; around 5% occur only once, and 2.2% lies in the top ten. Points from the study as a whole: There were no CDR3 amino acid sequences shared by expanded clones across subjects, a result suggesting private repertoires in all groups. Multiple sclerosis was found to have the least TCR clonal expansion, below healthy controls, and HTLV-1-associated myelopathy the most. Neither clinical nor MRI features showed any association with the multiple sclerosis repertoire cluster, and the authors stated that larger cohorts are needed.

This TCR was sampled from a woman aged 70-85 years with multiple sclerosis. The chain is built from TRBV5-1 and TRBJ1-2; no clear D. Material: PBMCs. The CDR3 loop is CASSSVQGLLGYTF. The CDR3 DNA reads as TGCGCCAGCAGCTCCGTACAAGGCTTACTCGGCTACACCTTC.